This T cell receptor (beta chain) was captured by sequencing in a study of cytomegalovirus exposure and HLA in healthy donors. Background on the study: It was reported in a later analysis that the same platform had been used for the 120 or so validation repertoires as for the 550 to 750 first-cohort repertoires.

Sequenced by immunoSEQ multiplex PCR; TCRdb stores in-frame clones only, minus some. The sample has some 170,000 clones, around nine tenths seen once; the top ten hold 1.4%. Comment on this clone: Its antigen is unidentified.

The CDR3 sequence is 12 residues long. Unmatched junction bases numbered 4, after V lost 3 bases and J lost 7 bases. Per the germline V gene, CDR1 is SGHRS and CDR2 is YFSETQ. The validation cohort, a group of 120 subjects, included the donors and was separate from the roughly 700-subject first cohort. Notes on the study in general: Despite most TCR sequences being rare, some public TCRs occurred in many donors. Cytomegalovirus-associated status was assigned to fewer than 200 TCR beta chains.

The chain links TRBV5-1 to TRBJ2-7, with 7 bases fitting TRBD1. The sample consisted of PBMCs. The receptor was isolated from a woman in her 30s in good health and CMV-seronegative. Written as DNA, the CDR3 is TGCGCCAGCAGCTCGACAGGGAGTGAGCAGTACTTC. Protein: CASSSTGSEQYF.